Sequencing of this T cell receptor (beta chain) was carried out in a study of T-cell memory formation after mild COVID-19. General observations from the study: CD4+ bias marked clones expanding day 15 to 37, unlike balanced contracting clones.

Trimming removed 0 bases at V and 5 bases at J, with 11 bases between. Germline V gene lookup returns CDR1 KGHSH and CDR2 LQKENI. This CDR3 is built from 15 residues. With respect to this clonotype: Its antigen is currently unknown.

TCRdb reprocessed the 5' RACE reads with MiXCR, giving one entry per CDR3 protein. The data hold about 400,000 distinct CDR3 sequences, with around 22% observed a single time. The rearrangement uses TRBV18 and TRBJ2-1, with D possibly matching TRBD1 (5 bases). Sequencing was carried out using PBMCs or a T cell subset sorted from them (not recorded which). The source is an adult woman who had mild COVID-19 (a few samples of this study predate the infection). Cell type and time point are not known. CDR3 loop: CASSPPRGWNNEQFF. The CDR3 bases are TGTGCCAGCTCACCACCAAGGGGTTGGAACAATGAGCAGTTCTTC.